The 27 T cell receptor beta chains below were found in one sample sequenced in a study of cytomegalovirus exposure and HLA in healthy donors. Produced via immunoSEQ multiplex PCR; TCRdb's table is partial and in-frame only. This sample carries about 54,000 clones, around 90% of them seen once, and the ten largest clones take roughly 8.4%. The sequenced sample consisted of PBMCs. These receptors were collected from a woman under 30 in good health and CMV-seropositive.

V and J are TRBV27 and TRBJ2-5; 14 bases match TRBD2. This CDR3 is 16 amino acids long. Germline V gives CDR1 MNHEY, CDR2 SMNVEV (reference sequence). Unmatched junction bases numbered 7, after V lost 5 bases and J lost 5 bases. For the CDR3, the DNA is TGTGCCAGCAGTATGACTAGCGGGGGGGCCGATGAGACCCAGTACTTC. Translated: CASSMTSGGADETQYF.

The rearrangement uses TRBV19 and TRBJ2-1; TRBD1 aligns across 10 bases. The J segment lost 0 bases and the V segment lost 6 bases, leaving 5 bases of the junction unmatched. This CDR3 spans 16 amino acids. Germline V gives CDR1 LNHDA, CDR2 SQIVND (reference sequence). The CDR3 here is CASRGTGASSYNEQFF. The CDR3 coding sequence is TGTGCCAGTAGGGGGACAGGGGCGAGCTCCTACAATGAGCAGTTCTTC.

V and J are TRBV28 and TRBJ1-4; weak D call: TRBD1 (5 bases). The CDR3 extends over 15 amino acids. Between the trimmed V and J ends, which lost 6 bases and 5 bases, there was a span of 16 bases. In germline, CDR1 is MDHEN, CDR2 SYDVKM. CDR3 sequence: CASRSPGRGNEKLFF. The CDR3 DNA follows: TGTGCCAGCAGATCCCCGGGGCGGGGGAATGAAAAACTGTTTTTT.

Remarks on this clone: Sequence at one end of the junction differs from germline and may be a read error. CDR3 region: CASSQAPAGGELSF. DNA of the CDR3: TGTGCCAGCAGCCAAGCCCCCGCAGGGGGTGAACTATCCTTC. The chain links TRBV14 to TRBJ1-2; 7 bases fit TRBD1. The CDR3 consists of 14 residues. Germline-derived CDR1 and CDR2 are SGHDN and FVKESK.

The genes are TRBV19 and TRBJ1-4; 9 bases fit TRBD1. V trimming: 3 bases; J trimming: 10 bases; junction bases outside the gene matches: 6. CDR1 and CDR2 from the germline V gene are LNHDA and SQIVND (reference sequence). The CDR3 contains 14 residues. CDR3 residues: CASSMGQGGGKLFF. DNA for the CDR3: TGTGCCAGTAGTATGGGACAGGGTGGAGGAAAACTGTTTTTT.

The chain combines TRBV15 with TRBJ2-7, with 11 bases fitting TRBD2. The junction had 6 bases not matched to a gene; V was cut back by 0 bases and J by 2 bases. CDR3 length: 17 amino acids. Germline CDR1 LNHNV, CDR2 YYDKDF (reference sequence). For the CDR3, the DNA is TGTGCCACCAGCAGAGAACTACTAGCGGGGGATACCTACGAGCAGTACTTC. Translating it yields CATSRELLAGDTYEQYF.

The V call is TRBV5-1, the J call TRBJ2-1; 10 bases match TRBD2. The V gene's germline CDR1 is SGHRS and CDR2 YFSETQ. The CDR3 spans 16 residues. Trimming at V came to 0 bases and at J to 9 bases, leaving 9 bases not matched to a gene. CDR3 nucleotide sequence: TGCGCCAGCAGCTTGGAACCTAGCGGGGGATTGGGTGAGCAGTTCTTC. Translated, it gives CASSLEPSGGLGEQFF.

This chain joins TRBV5-4 and TRBJ2-2; TRBD2 aligns across 8 bases. There are 16 residues in the CDR3. CDR1 is SGHNT and CDR2 is YYREEE in the germline V gene (reference sequence). V gave up 4 bases and J gave up 2 bases; unmatched junction bases: 7. This chain's CDR3 is CASSPGAGGNTGELFF. The CDR3 DNA reads TGTGCCAGCAGCCCCGGCGCGGGGGGAAACACCGGGGAGCTGTTTTTT.

This chain joins TRBV19 and TRBJ1-5; 10 bases are shared with TRBD1. V trimming: 7 bases; J trimming: 4 bases; junction bases outside the gene matches: 7. The CDR3 totals 15 residues. CDR1 is LNHDA and CDR2 is SQIVND in the germline V gene (reference sequence). The CDR3 region has the DNA TGTGCCAGTACCCAGACAGGGGGCGGGAATCAGCCCCAGCATTTT. Translated, it gives CASTQTGGGNQPQHF.

The chain carries TRBV25-1 and TRBJ1-2; D unresolved. The ends were cut back, 8 bases at V and 4 bases at J, with 11 bases in the middle. The CDR3 length is 12 residues. From germline, CDR1 is MGHDK and CDR2 SYGVNS. The CDR3 sequence: CASSEGIYGYTF. For the CDR3, the DNA is TGTGCCAGCTCCGAGGGAATCTATGGCTACACCTTC.

V is TRBV6-6 and J is TRBJ1-2; TRBD1 matches 9 bases. J lost 4 bases, V lost 6 bases, and 12 bases had no gene match. CDR3 size: 16 residues. Germline V gene sequence: CDR1 MNHNY, CDR2 SVGAGI (reference sequence). The CDR3 here is CASRPTGGSVAYGYTF. The DNA for the CDR3 is TGTGCCAGCAGGCCCACAGGGGGCTCGGTGGCCTATGGCTACACCTTC.

The V and J genes are TRBV27 and TRBJ1-1, with 7 nucleotides matching TRBD1. The CDR3 totals 13 residues. Germline V gives CDR1 MNHEY, CDR2 SMNVEV (reference sequence). V was pared by 7 bases and J by 4 bases, with 6 bases of the junction left unmatched. CDR3 sequence (DNA): TGTGCCAGCATCAGGGGGTTGGGCACTGAAGCTTTCTTT. It yields the protein CASIRGLGTEAFF.

The chain is built from TRBV5-6 and TRBJ2-6, with D unclear. The CDR3 is 14 amino acids. The V gene's germline CDR1 is SGHDT and CDR2 YYEEEE. Trimming took 1 base from V and 2 from J, leaving 4 bases between them. CDR3 loop: CASSLFTGANVLTF. The CDR3 nucleotides read TGTGCCAGCAGCTTGTTTACTGGGGCCAACGTCCTGACTTTC.

The chain employs TRBV6-6 and TRBJ2-7; TRBD1 agrees at 10 bases. The CDR3 consists of 15 residues. Trimming at V came to 5 bases and at J to 1 base, leaving 5 bases not matched to a gene. CDR1 and CDR2 (germline): MNHNY, SVGAGI (reference sequence). The CDR3 protein is CASSPRQGASYEQYF. In nucleotides, the CDR3 is TGTGCCAGCAGTCCCCGACAGGGGGCTTCCTACGAGCAGTACTTC.

V usage is TRBV11-2 and J usage is TRBJ2-1; 10 bases agree with TRBD1. CDR1 is SGHAT, CDR2 FQNNGV, per germline. The CDR3 has 14 residues. The V gene end was trimmed by 3 bases and the J gene end by 8 bases; junction bases not matched to a gene: 4. The CDR3 DNA sequence: TGTGCCAGCAGCTTGGACAGGGGGTGGTATGAGCAGTTCTTC. This sequence encodes CASSLDRGWYEQFF.

This chain uses TRBV9 with TRBJ2-1; 7 positions agree with TRBD2. Trimming at V came to 5 bases and at J to 2 bases, leaving 4 bases not matched to a gene. This CDR3 is built from 14 residues. The germline CDR1 and CDR2 sequences are SGDLS and YYNGEE. CDR3 residues: CASSREGTYNEQFF. Written as DNA, the CDR3 is TGTGCCAGCAGTAGGGAGGGGACCTACAATGAGCAGTTCTTC.

V and J are TRBV11-1 and TRBJ2-2; 10 nucleotides line up with TRBD2. With V trimmed by 5 bases and J by 9 bases, 9 bases remained unmatched. This CDR3 contains 15 residues. Germline V gives CDR1 SGHAT, CDR2 FQDESV (reference sequence). The CDR3 protein is CASSPRTSGPRELFF. CDR3 DNA sequence: TGTGCCAGCAGCCCCAGGACTAGCGGACCCCGGGAGCTGTTTTTT.

This chain links TRBV7-9 with TRBJ1-5, with D possibly being TRBD1 (6 bases). Germline V gene lookup returns CDR1 SEHNR and CDR2 FQNEAQ (reference sequence). This CDR3 contains 16 residues. Trimming left V 4 bases short and J 1 base short, with 14 bases between. The CDR3 bases are TGTGCCAGCAGCTATAAAACAGGGCTCAGCAATCAGCCCCAGCATTTT. Translated, it gives CASSYKTGLSNQPQHF. The whole variable domain, filled in from reference TRBV7-9 and TRBJ1-5, reads DTGVSQNPRHKITKRGQNVTFRCDPISEHNRLYWYRQTLGQGPEFLTYFQNEAQLEKSRLLSDRFSAERPKGSFSTLEIQRTEQGDSAMYLCASSYKTGLSNQPQHFGDGTRLSIL.

The V and J genes are TRBV4-1 and TRBJ2-3; 9 nucleotides match TRBD2. CDR1 is MGHRA, CDR2 YSYEKL, per germline. V dropped 8 bases and J dropped 1; count of bases not matched to a gene: 7. This CDR3 comprises 15 residues. In DNA, the CDR3 is TGCGCCAGCTCAGGCCTAGCGGGGCGCACAGATACGCAGTATTTT. It specifies CASSGLAGRTDTQYF.

V is TRBV11-2 and J is TRBJ2-3; D gene ambiguous. Germline lookup yields CDR1 SGHAT and CDR2 FQNNGV. The germline V and J ends were trimmed by 5 bases and 3 bases, with 15 bases remaining between them. This CDR3 has 15 residues. The CDR3, as DNA: TGTGCCAGCAGCCCAGGCACGCCCCGGACAGATACGCAGTATTTT. Encoded protein: CASSPGTPRTDTQYF.

This chain uses TRBV5-1 with TRBJ1-2; tentatively, D is TRBD1 (5 bases). This CDR3 has 15 amino acids. V was pared by 4 bases and J by 7 bases, with 20 bases between. CDR1 SGHRS and CDR2 YFSETQ come from the germline V gene. The CDR3 nucleotides are TGCGCCAGCAGCCCAACGTCGACGGGGGGTAGTGGCTACACCTTC. Encoded protein: CASSPTSTGGSGYTF.

This CDR3 is CASSPARGGTDTQYF. CDR3 bases: TGCGCCAGCAGCCCAGCTCGCGGGGGCACAGATACGCAGTATTTT. V usage is TRBV4-1 and J usage is TRBJ2-3; perhaps TRBD2 as D (6 bases). The CDR3 consists of 15 residues. Germline CDR1 reads MGHRA; CDR2 reads YSYEKL. Trimming shortened V by 4 bases and J by 1 base, and 12 bases separated the two germline ends.

This clone was detected a few times. V is TRBV28 and J is TRBJ1-2, with a tentative D call TRBD1 (6 bases). Trimming stripped 11 bases from V and 8 bases from J, with 15 bases between. This CDR3 is built from 11 residues. CDR1 and CDR2 from the germline V gene are MDHEN and SYDVKM. The CDR3 nucleotides are TGTGCCGTACAACAGGGTTACGGCTACACCTTC. Translation gives CAVQQGYGYTF.

The chain is built from TRBV5-6 and TRBJ1-1; no reliable D call. Trimming took 4 bases from V and 11 from J, leaving 21 bases between them. The CDR3 sequence is 14 residues long. Germline V gene lookup returns CDR1 SGHDT and CDR2 YYEEEE. The CDR3 sequence is CASSPGSVNGDAFF. The DNA of the CDR3 is TGTGCCAGCAGCCCCGGCTCGGTTAACGGGGATGCTTTCTTT. Full variable domain (remainder filled in from reference TRBV5-6 and TRBJ1-1): DAGVTQSPTHLIKTRGQQVTLRCSPKSGHDTVSWYQQALGQGPQFIFQYYEEEERQRGNFPDRFSGHQFPNYSSELNVNALLLGDSALYLCASSPGSVNGDAFFGQGTRLTVV.

The chain combines TRBV6-1 with TRBJ1-2; no definite D call. Between the trimmed V and J ends, which lost 8 bases and 7 bases, there was a span of 11 bases. The CDR3 totals 11 residues. Looked up from germline, CDR1 is MNHNS and CDR2 is SASEGT. The CDR3 DNA reads TGTGCCAGCTGGGTTCCGGGTGGCTACACCTTC. Encoded protein: CASWVPGGYTF.

The chain carries TRBV11-1 and TRBJ2-1; weak D call: TRBD1 (5 bases). Germline V gives CDR1 SGHAT, CDR2 FQDESV (reference sequence). This CDR3 comprises 14 residues. The germline V and J ends were trimmed by 3 bases and 0 bases, with 6 bases remaining between them. The CDR3 DNA follows: TGTGCCAGCAGCTTGGGGCGCTCCTACAATGAGCAGTTCTTC. Translating it yields CASSLGRSYNEQFF. Drawing the rest from reference TRBV11-1 and TRBJ2-1, the complete variable domain is EAEVAQSPRYKITEKSQAVAFWCDPISGHATLYWYRQILGQGPELLVQFQDESVVDDSQLPKDRFSAERLKGVDSTLKIQPAELGDSAMYLCASSLGRSYNEQFFGPGTRLTVL.

CDR3 bases: TGTGCCAGCAGTGTAGAGTTCCAAGAGACCCAGTACTTC. Translating it yields CASSVEFQETQYF. The chain joins TRBV6-5 to TRBJ2-5; the D is unclear. The ends were cut back, 5 bases at V and 1 base at J, with 8 bases in the middle. The CDR3 has 13 amino acids. Germline assignment: CDR1 MNHEY and CDR2 SVGAGI.